This T cell receptor beta chain was sequenced for a study of response to subunit inactivated influenza vaccine (dated by TCRdb to the late 2010s). In terms of the full investigation: Deep quantitative T cell receptor repertoire profiling was used in the study to track responses to a trivalent subunit inactivated influenza vaccine.

V loses 2 bases, J loses 3 bases, and the germline ends lie 11 bases apart. From a lookup of the germline V gene, CDR1 and CDR2 are SGHRS and YFSETQ. The CDR3 runs 14 amino acids, cysteine and phenylalanine included. Only the CDR3 portion is preserved as DNA: 42 bases, with reading frame beginning at the first base. Overall study results and their limits: The authors suggested that each seasonal influenza vaccination may recruit only a limited number of new T cells.

Ten or more counts support this clonotype. This receptor's antigen is unknown. No much larger clone exists at a distance of one base, and base qualities are not known. Libraries were constructed by RT-PCR. The sequencer was an Illumina HiSeq 2500. TCRdb itself trimmed the public reads at Q25 with fastp, ran MiXCR and retained productive beta chains. All rows with the same CDR3 protein become a single entry with the most common DNA and genes. Counted in this sample were 500,000 to 550,000 distinct CDR3 sequences; 6.5% to 8% of them appeared once. The ten biggest clones cover around 13% of the sample. This receptor was obtained from a man between 50 and 70 years old who received an inactivated influenza vaccine. Donor details come from another sample of the same person, matched by shared clones. Sequenced here: PBMCs from blood, sampled less than 30 months after vaccination. The chain employs TRBV5-1 and TRBJ1-1; the D gene is possibly TRBD1, with 6 bases matching. The CDR3 protein is CASSLAGGHTEAFF. The DNA reads as follows: TGCGCCAGCAGCTTAGCCGGGGGCCACACTGAAGCTTTCTTT.